These 9 T cell receptor beta chains originate from one sample sequenced in a study of post-analysis software for immune sequencing data. The study, taken as a whole, reports: Four or five TRBV segments, including TRBV5-6, TRBV5-1 and TRBV20-1, were more frequent in patients than controls.

Their specific antigens are unknown. The library was made from cDNA and included unique molecular identifiers. TCRdb called the PCR reads again in MiXCR, with one record for every CDR3 protein. The profile shows approximately 360,000 distinct CDR3 sequences, around 37% of them singletons. Input material: blood. The receptors were gathered from a girl aged 5 to 17 with multiple sclerosis.

This clonotype appeared a few times. CDR3 residues: CSAIGGGRAGANVLTF. The CDR3 region has the DNA TGCAGTGCTATAGGGGGCGGAAGGGCTGGGGCCAACGTCCTGACTTTC. V is TRBV20-1 and J is TRBJ2-6; 7 nucleotides align to TRBD1. This CDR3 has 16 amino acids. Germline loops: CDR1 DFQATT, CDR2 SNEGSKA (reference sequence). V trimming: 4 bases; J trimming: 2 bases; junction bases outside the gene matches: 8.

In its sample, this clonotype was seen once. Just one base apart from a much larger clone, this may be a read error. The chain employs TRBV7-2 and TRBJ2-1; 7 bases are a match to TRBD1. The ends lost 3 bases at V and 13 bases at J; junction bases unmatched: 12. This CDR3 spans 14 amino acids. From germline, CDR1 is SGHTA and CDR2 FQGNSA. CDR3 nucleotides: TGTGCCAGCAGCTTCCCCGACAGGGAAGAGACCCAGTTCTTC. Translated, it gives CASSFPDREETQFF.

In its sample, this clonotype was seen a few times. The chain joins TRBV10-3 to TRBJ2-3; 9 bases match TRBD1. J was trimmed by 0 bases and V by 5 bases; bases with no gene match: 12. The CDR3 loop spans 18 amino acids. Looked up from germline, CDR1 is ENHRY and CDR2 is SYGVKD. In DNA form, the CDR3 reads TGTGCCATCAGTCGGTGGGGGACAGGGTCGAGTAGCACAGATACGCAGTATTTT. This translates into CAISRWGTGSSSTDTQYF.

This clonotype was observed many times. V usage is TRBV7-2 and J usage is TRBJ2-4; a possible D gene is TRBD1 (5 bases). The CDR3 totals 16 residues. From germline, CDR1 is SGHTA and CDR2 FQGNSA. Between the trimmed V and J ends, which lost 4 bases and 6 bases, there was a span of 19 bases. The CDR3 DNA reads as TGTGCCAGCAGCTCGGACGGACGCGCAAGGGGAAACATTCAGTACTTC. It encodes CASSSDGRARGNIQYF.

V usage is TRBV7-2 and J usage is TRBJ2-1; the D gene is possibly TRBD1 (8 bases). The V end lost 4 bases, the J end lost 4 bases, and 17 bases lay between the germline ends. The CDR3 contains 16 residues. Germline CDR1 reads SGHTA; CDR2 reads FQGNSA. The CDR3, as DNA: TGTGCCAGCAGCTCCCTTGACAGGGGACTATACAATGAGCAGTTCTTC. It encodes CASSSLDRGLYNEQFF.

The chain employs TRBV28 and TRBJ2-4, with TRBD1 identical over 11 bases. Germline V gene lookup returns CDR1 MDHEN and CDR2 SYDVKM. Trimming cost V 2 bases and J 5 bases; bases outside gene matches: 2. This CDR3 is 15 amino acids long. This CDR3 is CASSLAGQGENIQYF. As DNA, the CDR3 is TGTGCCAGCAGTTTAGCGGGACAGGGGGAAAACATTCAGTACTTC.

The CDR3 DNA is TGTGCCAGCAGCCAAGAAGGCGCAGGGAACTATGGCTACACCTTC. Its protein product is CASSQEGAGNYGYTF. The chain has TRBV3-1 and TRBJ1-2, with D tentatively TRBD1 (5 bases). This CDR3 is built from 15 residues. V was cut by 0 bases and J by 2 bases, with 10 bases left in between. Germline values: CDR1 LGHDT, CDR2 YNNKEL (reference sequence). The whole variable domain, filled in from reference TRBV3-1 and TRBJ1-2, reads DTAVSQTPKYLVTQMGNDKSIKCEQNLGHDTMYWYKQDSKKFLKIMFSYNNKELIINETVPNRFSPKSPDKAHLNLHINSLELGDSAVYFCASSQEGAGNYGYTFGSGTRLTVV.

V usage is TRBV20-1 and J usage is TRBJ1-5, with D possibly matching TRBD1 (5 bases). Germline CDR1 DFQATT, CDR2 SNEGSKA (reference sequence). The CDR3 sequence is 15 residues long. V lost 0 bases and J 7 bases, leaving 16 bases between the germline ends. CDR3 coding DNA: TGCAGTGCTAGAGATTTCTTTGTAGGGGACCAGCCCCAGCATTTT. This encodes CSARDFFVGDQPQHF.

In this sample, this clonotype turned up a few times. The chain has TRBV5-5 and TRBJ2-1; 11 bases align to TRBD2. Germline CDR1 reads SGHKS; CDR2 reads YYEKEE (reference sequence). With V trimmed by 2 bases and J by 8 bases, 15 bases remained unmatched. The CDR3 is 18 amino acids. CDR3 protein: CASSFPGVAGGPEDEQFF. In nucleotides, the CDR3 is TGTGCCAGCAGCTTCCCGGGAGTAGCGGGGGGGCCGGAAGATGAGCAGTTCTTC.